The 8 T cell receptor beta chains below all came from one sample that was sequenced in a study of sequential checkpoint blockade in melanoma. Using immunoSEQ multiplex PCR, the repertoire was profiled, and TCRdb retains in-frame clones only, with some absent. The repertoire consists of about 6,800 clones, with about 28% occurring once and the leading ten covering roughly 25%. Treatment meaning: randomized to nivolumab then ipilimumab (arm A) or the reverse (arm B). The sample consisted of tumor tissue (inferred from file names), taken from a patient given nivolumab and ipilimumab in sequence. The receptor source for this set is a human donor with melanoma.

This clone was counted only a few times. The CDR3 DNA reads TGTGCCAGCAGCGGGGAGGCTAGCGGGAGATATGAGCAGTTCTTC. Translation gives CASSGEASGRYEQFF. The V gene is TRBV11-1, the J gene TRBJ2-1; 10 bases are a match to TRBD2. Trimming took 5 bases from V and 8 from J; bases not matched to a gene: 9. CDR1 is SGHAT and CDR2 is FQDESV in the germline V gene (reference sequence). The CDR3 is 15 amino acids.

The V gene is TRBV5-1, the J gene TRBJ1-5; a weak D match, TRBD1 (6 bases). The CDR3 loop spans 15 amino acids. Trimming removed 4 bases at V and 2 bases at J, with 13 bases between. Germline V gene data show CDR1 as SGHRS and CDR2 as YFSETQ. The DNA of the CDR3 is TGCGCCAGCAGCCCCACAGGGTTTGGCAATCAGCCCCAGCATTTT. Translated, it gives CASSPTGFGNQPQHF.

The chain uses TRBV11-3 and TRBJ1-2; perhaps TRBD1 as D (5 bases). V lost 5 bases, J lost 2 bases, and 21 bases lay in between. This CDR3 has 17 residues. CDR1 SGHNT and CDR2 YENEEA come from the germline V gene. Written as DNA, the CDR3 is TGTGCCAGCAGCCCCCGAGGGGACGACGGGGTGAACTATGGCTACACCTTC. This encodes CASSPRGDDGVNYGYTF.

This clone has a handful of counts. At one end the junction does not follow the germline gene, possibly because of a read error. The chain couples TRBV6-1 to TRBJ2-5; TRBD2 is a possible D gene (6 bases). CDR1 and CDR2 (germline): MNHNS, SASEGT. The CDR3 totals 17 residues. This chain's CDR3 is CAISEGLGGPEGETQYF. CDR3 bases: TGTGCCATCAGTGAAGGGCTGGGAGGCCCTGAGGGAGAGACCCAGTACTTC.

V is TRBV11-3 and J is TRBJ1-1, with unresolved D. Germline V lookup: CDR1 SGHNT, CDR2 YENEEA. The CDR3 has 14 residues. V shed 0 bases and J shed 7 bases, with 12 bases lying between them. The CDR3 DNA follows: TGTGCCAGCAGCTTAGATGAGGGTTCCCGTGAAGCTTTCTTT. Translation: CASSLDEGSREAFF.

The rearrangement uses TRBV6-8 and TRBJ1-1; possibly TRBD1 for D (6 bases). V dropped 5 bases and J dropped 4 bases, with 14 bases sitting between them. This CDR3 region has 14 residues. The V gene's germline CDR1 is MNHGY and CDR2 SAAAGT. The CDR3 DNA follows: TGTGCCAGCAGTGCCACAGGGTTGGGCACTGAAGCTTTCTTT. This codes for CASSATGLGTEAFF.

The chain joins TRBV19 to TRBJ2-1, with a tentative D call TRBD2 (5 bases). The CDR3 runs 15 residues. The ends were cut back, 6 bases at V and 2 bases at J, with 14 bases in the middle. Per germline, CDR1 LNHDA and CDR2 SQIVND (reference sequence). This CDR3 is CASSPTGWTYNEQFF. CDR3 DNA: TGTGCCAGTAGCCCCACGGGGTGGACCTACAATGAGCAGTTCTTC.

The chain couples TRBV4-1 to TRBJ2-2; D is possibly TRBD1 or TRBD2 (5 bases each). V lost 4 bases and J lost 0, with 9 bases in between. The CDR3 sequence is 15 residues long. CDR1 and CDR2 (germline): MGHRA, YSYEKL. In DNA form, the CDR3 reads TGCGCCAGCAGCCCTGGGACGGCGAACACCGGGGAGCTGTTTTTT. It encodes CASSPGTANTGELFF.